This T cell receptor (beta chain) was captured by sequencing in a study of CD8+ T cells in alopecia areata. Extraction of RNA preceded its reverse transcription into cDNA, which served as the sequencing template. Some clones are missing from TCRdb's copy, which holds only in-frame ones; the method was immunoSEQ multiplex PCR. The sample holds tens of thousands of clones, 25% to 35% seen once. The germline V gene encodes CDR1 SGHDT and CDR2 YYEEEE. V lost 5 bases and J lost 6, with 11 bases in between. The length of the CDR3 is 12 residues. Described treatment: oral pan-JAK inhibitor, 5-10 mg twice daily. Lesional scalp punch biopsies and peripheral blood came from alopecia areata patients.

This TCR was sampled from a human donor with alopecia areata. This specimen was CD8+ T cells sorted from blood, taken at week 4, from a patient treated with tofacitinib. The genes are TRBV5-6 and TRBJ2-5; TRBD2 might be the D (5 bases). The DNA for the CDR3 is TGTGCCAGCAGTCCGGACGGGAAGACCCAGTACTTC. Amino acid sequence: CASSPDGKTQYF.